One and the same sample provided the 21 T cell receptor beta chains below, sequenced in a study of blood T cell repertoires in COVID-19 (dated by TCRdb to the early 2020s). The library was obtained by the immunoSEQ multiplex PCR assay. The table was pulled from immuneACCESS by TCRdb, which kept in-frame rearrangements only. Such tables lose some clones; where checked, under half of the loss comes from unresolved V genes, and the rest has no known cause. Across this sample there are 150,000 or so clones, with approximately 80% seen only once. The ten largest account for around 5.1% of the sample. Sequencing was carried out using PBMCs or T cells enriched from blood (not recorded which). These receptors all come from a man aged 65 to 79 who had been exposed to COVID-19.

The J gene is TRBJ2-1, the V gene TRBV4-2; 9 bases are shared with TRBD2. This CDR3 has 18 residues. J lost 1 base, V lost 2 bases, and 9 bases had no gene match. From germline, CDR1 is LGHNA and CDR2 YNFKEQ. In DNA form, the CDR3 reads TGTGCCAGCAGCCAACCTAGCGGGGTGTTTGGGTCCTACAATGAGCAGTTCTTC. Translated: CASSQPSGVFGSYNEQFF.

This clone has just a few counts. The rearrangement uses TRBV5-1 and TRBJ2-3; 8 bases match TRBD1. Trimming removed 3 bases from V and 3 bases from J; junction bases left unmatched: 6. The CDR3 runs 15 residues. Germline lookup yields CDR1 SGHRS and CDR2 YFSETQ. The CDR3 here is CASSSRGLDTDTQYF. The CDR3 DNA reads TGCGCCAGCAGCTCCAGGGGGCTTGATACAGATACGCAGTATTTT.

In its sample, this clone was seen a few times. This chain joins TRBV5-1 and TRBJ1-1; D gene unclear. CDR1 SGHRS and CDR2 YFSETQ come from the germline V gene. The CDR3 length is 14 residues. Trimming removed 0 bases at V and 3 bases at J, with 9 bases between. The CDR3 loop is CASSLAWEDTEAFF. CDR3 nucleotides: TGCGCCAGCAGCTTGGCTTGGGAGGACACTGAAGCTTTCTTT. The full variable domain, rest sourced from reference TRBV5-1 and TRBJ1-1, is KAGVTQTPRYLIKTRGQQVTLSCSPISGHRSVSWYQQTPGQGLQFLFEYFSETQRNKGNFPGRFSGRQFSNSRSEMNVSTLELGDSALYLCASSLAWEDTEAFFGQGTRLTVV.

J is TRBJ2-3 and V is TRBV5-1, with 8 bases matching TRBD1. From germline, CDR1 is SGHRS and CDR2 YFSETQ. Germline trimming cut 0 bases from V and 4 bases from J; bases unmatched to any gene: 4. The CDR3 is made up of 15 amino acids. The CDR3 loop is CASSLGDRHSDTQYF. DNA for the CDR3: TGCGCCAGCAGCTTGGGGGACAGGCATTCAGATACGCAGTATTTT. Combining the CDR3 with reference TRBV5-1 and TRBJ2-3 gives the whole variable domain KAGVTQTPRYLIKTRGQQVTLSCSPISGHRSVSWYQQTPGQGLQFLFEYFSETQRNKGNFPGRFSGRQFSNSRSEMNVSTLELGDSALYLCASSLGDRHSDTQYFGPGTRLTVL.

The chain joins TRBV25-1 to TRBJ2-1, with D maybe TRBD2 (5 bases). With 1 base removed from V and 4 bases from J, the gap between germline ends came to 11 bases. The CDR3 loop spans 15 amino acids. Germline values: CDR1 MGHDK, CDR2 SYGVNS. Here the CDR3 reads CASSEWEWSYNEQFF. The CDR3 DNA reads as TGTGCCAGCAGTGAATGGGAGTGGTCATACAATGAGCAGTTCTTC.

This chain uses TRBV28 with TRBJ2-7; 8 bases line up with TRBD2. CDR3 length equals 13 residues. CDR1 is MDHEN and CDR2 is SYDVKM in the germline V gene. After removal of 5 bases from V and 3 bases from J, the junction contained 3 bases not matched to a gene. The CDR3 DNA sequence: TGTGCCAGCAGTGTACGGGGGGGCTACGAGCAGTACTTC. Translating gives CASSVRGGYEQYF.

V is TRBV7-2 and J is TRBJ1-4; D is unclear. CDR1 and CDR2 from the germline V gene are SGHTA and FQGNSA. The CDR3 runs 13 residues. V was cut by 1 base and J by 8 bases, with 8 bases left in between. The CDR3 bases are TGTGCCAGCAGCTTAGGGGCAAGGGAAAAACTGTTTTTT. It specifies CASSLGAREKLFF.

This clone was detected a few times. The gene calls are TRBV6-5 and TRBJ1-2; D is ambiguous. This CDR3 contains 14 residues. V gave up 4 bases and J gave up 4 bases, with 13 bases separating them. The germline V gene encodes CDR1 MNHEY and CDR2 SVGAGI. CDR3 in amino acids: CASSSTTDTYGYTF. As DNA, the CDR3 is TGTGCCAGCAGTTCTACCACAGACACCTATGGCTACACCTTC.

This clone was found once. This sequence joins TRBV6-5 and TRBJ2-3; TRBD1 matches 9 bases. The CDR3 covers 14 residues. Germline-derived CDR1 and CDR2 are MNHEY and SVGAGI. Trimming took 9 bases from V and 2 from J; bases not matched to a gene: 6. The CDR3 DNA reads as TGTGCCAGTACCCGGGACAGGGTCACAGATACGCAGTATTTT. Protein sequence: CASTRDRVTDTQYF.

V and J are TRBV20-1 and TRBJ2-3; 8 nucleotides align to TRBD2. The length of the CDR3 is 14 residues. The ends lost 3 bases at V and 3 bases at J; junction bases unmatched: 5. Germline values: CDR1 DFQATT, CDR2 SNEGSKA (reference sequence). CDR3 sequence: CSASPGGRTDTQYF. In DNA form, the CDR3 reads TGCAGTGCTAGTCCCGGCGGGAGGACAGATACGCAGTATTTT.

CDR3 amino acids: CAWSFGGASNQPQHF. CDR3 nucleotides: TGTGCCTGGAGTTTCGGGGGGGCGAGCAATCAGCCCCAGCATTTT. The chain joins TRBV30 to TRBJ1-5; a possible D gene is TRBD1 (6 bases). Germline CDR1 GTSNPN, CDR2 SVGIG (reference sequence). V dropped 2 bases and J dropped 1 base, with 12 bases sitting between them. This CDR3 has 15 residues. Full variable domain (rest looked up from reference TRBV30 and TRBJ1-5): SQTIHQWPATLVQPVGSPLSLECTVEGTSNPNLYWYRQAAGRGLQLLFYSVGIGQISSEVPQNLSASRPQDRQFILSSKKLLLSDSGFYLCAWSFGGASNQPQHFGDGTRLSIL.

The J gene is TRBJ1-5, the V gene TRBV30; D gene uncertain. V lost 0 bases to trimming and J lost 3 bases, with 9 bases between them. Germline CDR1 is GTSNPN and CDR2 is SVGIG (reference sequence). The CDR3 extends over 14 amino acids. CDR3 DNA: TGTGCCTGGAGTGTAGAGAGTTCCAATCAGCCCCAGCATTTT. This encodes CAWSVESSNQPQHF.

The chain links TRBV4-1 to TRBJ2-5; TRBD2 matches 7 bases. The germline CDR1 and CDR2 sequences are MGHRA and YSYEKL. The J segment lost 2 bases and the V segment lost 1 base, leaving 10 bases of the junction unmatched. The CDR3 contains 17 residues. This CDR3 reads CASSQVSTSAVQETQYF. The CDR3, as DNA: TGCGCCAGCAGCCAAGTCTCAACTAGCGCGGTGCAAGAGACCCAGTACTTC.

The chain couples TRBV28 to TRBJ2-3, with D possibly TRBD1 on 8 matching bases. CDR1 and CDR2 from the germline V gene are MDHEN and SYDVKM. Trimming removed 4 bases at V and 2 bases at J, with 16 bases between. The CDR3 extends over 16 amino acids. CDR3 nucleotides: TGTGCCAGCAGTTCTACAGGGGGGGGATTCACAGATACGCAGTATTTT. Its translation is CASSSTGGGFTDTQYF.

The chain employs TRBV6-2 or TRBV6-3 and TRBJ2-2; 7 bases line up with TRBD1. This CDR3 has 14 amino acids. Germline-derived CDR1 and CDR2 are MNHEY and SVGEGT. Trimming removed 4 bases from V and 4 bases from J; junction bases left unmatched: 3. In nucleotides, the CDR3 is TGTGCCAGCAGTTCGGGACAGCCCACCGGGGAGCTGTTTTTT. It yields the protein CASSSGQPTGELFF.

The chain employs TRBV4-3 and TRBJ2-3; 13 nucleotides agree with TRBD2. V was pared by 3 bases and J by 5 bases, with 8 bases of the junction left unmatched. Per the germline V gene, CDR1 is LGHNA and CDR2 is YSLEER. The CDR3 contains 17 residues. CDR3 DNA sequence: TGCGCCAGCAGCCAGAGACTAGCGGGGGGTTCAGGAGATACGCAGTATTTT. Protein: CASSQRLAGGSGDTQYF.

This clone was counted only a few times. The V gene is TRBV4-1, the J gene TRBJ1-5; the D gene is possibly TRBD1 (6 bases). Germline CDR1 and CDR2: MGHRA and YSYEKL. This CDR3 contains 16 residues. V lost 4 bases, J lost 0 bases, and 13 bases lay in between. CDR3 nucleotide sequence: TGCGCCAGCAGCCGAAGGACAGACCATAGCAATCAGCCCCAGCATTTT. Protein: CASSRRTDHSNQPQHF.

The chain uses TRBV27 and TRBJ1-2; D unresolved. The CDR3 is made up of 14 amino acids. CDR1 is MNHEY, CDR2 SMNVEV, per germline (reference sequence). V was cut by 8 bases and J by 2 bases, with 15 bases left in between. The CDR3 loop is CASSGGSRNYGYTF. In DNA form, the CDR3 reads TGTGCCAGCTCTGGAGGGTCGAGAAACTATGGCTACACCTTC.

The chain employs TRBV15 and TRBJ1-5; TRBD1 might be the D (5 bases). With 0 bases removed from V and 4 bases from J, the gap between germline ends came to 10 bases. Germline V gene data show CDR1 as LNHNV and CDR2 as YYDKDF (reference sequence). The CDR3 spans 15 residues. As DNA, the CDR3 is TGTGCCACCAGCAGAGAAAGGGGTTCGAATCAGCCCCAGCATTTT. This codes for CATSRERGSNQPQHF.

This rearrangement joins TRBV11-2 to TRBJ2-1; a possible D gene is TRBD2 (5 bases). The CDR3 contains 14 residues. Trimming removed 2 bases from V and 10 bases from J, with 15 bases in between. Looked up from germline, CDR1 is SGHAT and CDR2 is FQNNGV. The CDR3 nucleotides are TGTGCCAGCAGCTTATGGGAGACTGGAACAGAGCAGTTCTTC. It specifies CASSLWETGTEQFF. Using reference TRBV11-2 and TRBJ2-1 for the parts outside the CDR3, the full variable domain is EAGVAQSPRYKIIEKRQSVAFWCNPISGHATLYWYQQILGQGPKLLIQFQNNGVVDDSQLPKDRFSAERLKGVDSTLKIQPAKLEDSAVYLCASSLWETGTEQFFGPGTRLTVL.

The V call is TRBV29-1, the J call TRBJ1-2, with 8 bases aligning to TRBD1. The CDR3 contains 8 residues. J was trimmed by 14 bases and V by 6 bases; bases with no gene match: 2. CDR1 is SQVTM and CDR2 is ANQGSEA in the germline V gene. The CDR3 nucleotides read TGCAGCGTAACAGGGGGGACCTTC. Translated, it gives CSVTGGTF.